The source of this T cell receptor beta chain is a study of blood T cell repertoires in COVID-19. Overall study: The United States, Italy and Spain provided the acute and convalescent COVID-19 samples.

The V gene end was trimmed by 4 bases and the J gene end by 0 bases; junction bases not matched to a gene: 0. Germline CDR1 and CDR2: MDHEN and SYDVKM. The CDR3 has 14 amino acids. Under the authors' procedure: Amplification of reference gene primers was used by the study to estimate nucleated cell counts. The protocol was immunoSEQ multiplex PCR, while the TCRdb copy is restricted to in-frame clones and leaves out a portion. V, J and clone size reflect that table, while D and trimming were determined from the DNA. The sample lists 350,000 or so clones; about four fifths were seen once. This receptor was taken from a man aged 25 to 40 with active or convalescent COVID-19. The chain carries TRBV28 and TRBJ1-5; 7 nucleotides agree with TRBD1. Sequencing used peripheral blood. CDR3 protein: CASSYRGSNQPQHF. The CDR3 bases are TGTGCCAGCAGTTACAGGGGTAGCAATCAGCCCCAGCATTTT.